A single sample gave rise to the 17 T cell receptor beta chains below, sequenced in a study of T cells in Graves' hyperthyroidism and ophthalmopathy. TCR beta CDR3 sequences were amplified from RNA transcripts. HTBI primers were employed in a first-round RT-PCR of the TCR CDR3. TCRdb analysed the multiplex PCR reads with MiXCR anew, one entry per CDR3 protein. The table lists roughly 400,000 distinct CDR3 sequences, over 12% of them singletons, with 25% to 30% in the top ten. The sample consisted of blood. The receptors shown here come from a man aged 50 or older with Graves' ophthalmopathy.

As to this clonotype: Since a much larger clone is just one base distant, this may be a read error. The genes are TRBV6-1 and TRBJ1-2; D possibly corresponds to TRBD1 (6 bases). The CDR3 runs to 15 residues. The germline V gene encodes CDR1 MNHNS and CDR2 SASEGT. The CDR3 coding sequence is TGTGCCAGCACCACATGGAACAGGGCGAACTATGGCCACACCTTC. Translation: CASTTWNRANYGHTF.

This clonotype occurred a few times. The V call is TRBV2, the J call TRBJ1-1; tentatively, D is TRBD1 (5 bases). Germline CDR1 reads SNHLY; CDR2 reads FYNNEI. This CDR3 is built from 14 residues. Trimming left V 4 bases short and J 8 bases short, with 17 bases between. The CDR3 protein is CASSVSWVGAEAFF. The CDR3 DNA follows: TGTGCCAGCAGTGTATCGTGGGTAGGGGCCGAAGCTTTCTTT.

The chain employs TRBV7-9 and TRBJ2-7; 8 positions match TRBD2. The length of the CDR3 is 15 residues. Per the germline V gene, CDR1 is SEHNR and CDR2 is FQNEAQ (reference sequence). Trimming cost V 0 bases and J 5 bases; bases outside gene matches: 6. The CDR3, as DNA: TGTGCCAGCAGCTTAGCGAGCGGGAGAGGCCACGAGCAGTACTTC. Its translation: CASSLASGRGHEQYF.

This clonotype was observed many times. The chain has TRBV24-1 and TRBJ2-7; D is undetermined. Per the germline V gene, CDR1 is KGHDR and CDR2 is SFDVKD. The CDR3 covers 15 residues. V lost 4 bases, J lost 1 base, and 13 bases lay in between. The CDR3 region is CATSDPAGGSYEQYF. The CDR3 nucleotides are TGTGCCACCAGTGACCCGGCTGGCGGTTCCTACGAGCAGTACTTC.

The chain uses TRBV27 and TRBJ1-2; 7 positions match TRBD1. J was trimmed by 4 bases and V by 5 bases; bases with no gene match: 7. This CDR3 has 14 residues. Germline CDR1 MNHEY, CDR2 SMNVEV (reference sequence). CDR3 in amino acids: CASSATGPGYGYTF. Here the CDR3 DNA reads TGTGCCAGCAGTGCGACAGGGCCAGGCTATGGCTACACCTTC.

This clonotype was seen a handful of times. V is TRBV19 and J is TRBJ2-1; D is ambiguous. Trimming removed 1 base at V and 5 bases at J, with 12 bases between. This CDR3 spans 15 amino acids. CDR1 is LNHDA, CDR2 SQIVND, per germline (reference sequence). The DNA of the CDR3 is TGTGCCAGTAGTATAGGAGAAGGGTTAGACAATGAGCAGTTCTTC. This sequence encodes CASSIGEGLDNEQFF.

This clonotype was recorded many times. This chain uses TRBV30 with TRBJ2-7, with D possibly TRBD1 on 6 matching bases. Trimming took off 6 bases at V and 3 bases at J, with 12 bases between the two ends. CDR3 size: 12 residues. Looked up from germline, CDR1 is GTSNPN and CDR2 is SVGIG (reference sequence). In DNA, the CDR3 is TGTGCCTGTGGACAGTTACACTACGAGCAGTACTTC. This sequence encodes CACGQLHYEQYF.

This clonotype was seen many times. This chain joins TRBV20-1 and TRBJ2-1; 13 positions agree with TRBD2. This CDR3 is 14 amino acids long. Germline V CDR1 and CDR2: DFQATT, SNEGSKA (reference sequence). The J segment lost 8 bases and the V segment lost 6 bases, leaving 7 bases of the junction unmatched. CDR3 DNA: TGCAGTGCCCGAGGACTAGCGGGAGTCTATGAGCAGTTCTTC. Protein sequence: CSARGLAGVYEQFF.

V usage is TRBV5-4 and J usage is TRBJ1-6; TRBD1 aligns across 7 bases. The CDR3 totals 14 residues. Germline CDR1 reads SGHNT; CDR2 reads YYREEE (reference sequence). V gave up 4 bases and J gave up 8 bases; unmatched junction bases: 6. CDR3 sequence (DNA): TGTGCCAGCAGCGTGGGACAGAAGGATTCACCCCTCCACTTT. It codes for CASSVGQKDSPLHF.

This clonotype was picked up many times. The chain carries TRBV12-3 or TRBV12-4 and TRBJ1-3, with D perhaps TRBD1 (6 bases). The CDR3 spans 15 residues. Trimming removed 4 bases from V and 3 bases from J, with 13 bases in between. The CDR3 loop reads CASSSSTGGGNTIYF. The CDR3, as DNA: TGTGCCAGCAGTTCGTCGACAGGCGGTGGAAACACCATATATTTT.

This clonotype was observed at least ten times. The chain has TRBV7-9 and TRBJ1-5; no definite D call. From germline, CDR1 is SEHNR and CDR2 FQNEAQ (reference sequence). This CDR3 is built from 14 residues. The V end lost 4 bases, the J end lost 6 bases, and 13 bases lay between the germline ends. Here the CDR3 reads CASSYDGGGQPQHF. The CDR3 nucleotides read TGTGCCAGCAGCTATGACGGAGGCGGTCAGCCCCAGCATTTT.

The table lists this clonotype with many counts. The gene calls are TRBV7-8 and TRBJ2-1, with 10 bases matching TRBD2. CDR1 and CDR2 from the germline V gene are SGHVS and FQNEAQ. Trimming removed 5 bases from V and 9 bases from J; junction bases left unmatched: 4. The CDR3 spans 13 residues. This chain's CDR3 is CASSPLAGVEQFF. CDR3 DNA sequence: TGTGCCAGCAGCCCCCTAGCGGGAGTTGAGCAGTTCTTC.

This clonotype was detected many times. The rearrangement uses TRBV30 and TRBJ2-5, with D perhaps TRBD2 (7 bases). From germline, CDR1 is GTSNPN and CDR2 SVGIG (reference sequence). The ends were cut back, 2 bases at V and 4 bases at J, with 14 bases in the middle. CDR3 length equals 14 residues. The CDR3 spells CAWSKFGGLETQYF. In DNA form, the CDR3 reads TGTGCCTGGAGTAAATTCGGGGGGCTAGAGACCCAGTACTTC.

At least ten counts were recorded for this clonotype. CDR3 region: CSARDLDRGGIDTQYF. The CDR3 DNA reads as TGCAGTGCTAGAGATCTGGACAGGGGAGGGATAGATACGCAGTATTTT. The chain is built from TRBV20-1 and TRBJ2-3; 9 nucleotides agree with TRBD1. The CDR3 is 16 amino acids. Germline loops: CDR1 DFQATT, CDR2 SNEGSKA (reference sequence). V dropped 0 bases and J dropped 5; count of bases not matched to a gene: 9.

This clonotype was seen at least ten times. The rearrangement uses TRBV5-1 and TRBJ2-7, with 9 bases fitting TRBD2. Looked up from germline, CDR1 is SGHRS and CDR2 is YFSETQ. With V trimmed by 1 base and J by 3 bases, 5 bases remained unmatched. The CDR3 length is 15 residues. The CDR3 region is CASSLRASGIYEQYF. The CDR3 DNA is TGCGCCAGCAGCTTGAGGGCTAGCGGGATCTACGAGCAGTACTTC.

This clonotype was counted a few times. This chain links TRBV7-8 with TRBJ2-2; a weak D match, TRBD2 (6 bases). In germline, CDR1 is SGHVS, CDR2 FQNEAQ. V lost 4 bases and J 6 bases, leaving 9 bases between the germline ends. The CDR3 is 13 residues long. CDR3 nucleotides: TGTGCCAGCAGCTCCCGGGAGCCCGGGGAGCTGTTTTTT. Its protein product is CASSSREPGELFF.

This clonotype was observed many times. The rearrangement joins TRBV29-1 to TRBJ2-7, with TRBD1 identical over 9 bases. Germline V CDR1 and CDR2: SQVTM, ANQGSEA. The length of the CDR3 is 13 residues. After removal of 7 bases from V and 5 bases from J, the junction contained 9 bases not matched to a gene. The CDR3: CSAGLTGGNEQYF. CDR3 in DNA: TGCAGCGCGGGACTAACAGGGGGCAACGAGCAGTACTTC.